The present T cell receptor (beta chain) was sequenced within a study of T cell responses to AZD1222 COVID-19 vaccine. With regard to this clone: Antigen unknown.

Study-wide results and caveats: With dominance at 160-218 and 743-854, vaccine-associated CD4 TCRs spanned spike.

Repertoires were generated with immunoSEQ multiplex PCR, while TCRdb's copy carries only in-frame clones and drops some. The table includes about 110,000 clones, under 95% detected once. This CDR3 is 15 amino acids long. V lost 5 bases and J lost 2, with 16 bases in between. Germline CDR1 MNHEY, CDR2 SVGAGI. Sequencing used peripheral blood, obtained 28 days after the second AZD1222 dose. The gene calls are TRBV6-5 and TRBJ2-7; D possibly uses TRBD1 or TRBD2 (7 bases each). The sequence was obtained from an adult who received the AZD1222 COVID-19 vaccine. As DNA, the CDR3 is TGTGCCAGCAGTCCTAGGGAGGGGACAGCCTACGAGCAGTACTTC. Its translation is CASSPREGTAYEQYF.